This TCR beta chain stems from a study of shared clonotypes between healthy human individuals. Splitting of CD4+ cells produced CD45RA+ naive and CD45RA-negative memory subsets. On this clone: Its specificity is unknown.

The junction had 12 bases not matched to a gene; V was cut back by 4 bases and J by 13 bases. This CDR3 contains 14 residues. Germline assignment: CDR1 MDHEN and CDR2 SYDVKM. General study points: Estimated clonotype richness was generally higher in naive than memory subsets. Rarefaction showed sorted-subset sequencing was incomplete despite large depth.

Original data processing: ImmunoSEQ supplied junction-only sequences lacking quality scores, so filtering was different. The method was immunoSEQ multiplex PCR; TCRdb's version includes in-frame clones alone and lacks a portion of them. The V and J calls and the clone size are those of that table, but D and trimming were determined from the DNA. The sample holds some 1,600,000 clones; 95% to 99% are singletons and the top ten take 0.4% to 0.45%. The rearrangement links TRBV28 to TRBJ2-7, with TRBD2 identical over 11 bases. This TCR derives from a man aged 25 to 45 in good health. Sample: naive CD4+ T cells sorted from blood. Subset: CD45RA+ positively selected. The CDR3 sequence: CASSSILAGESPYF. The CDR3, as DNA: TGTGCCAGCAGTTCCATACTAGCGGGAGAGTCCCCTTACTTC. The variable domain in full, with the rest retrieved from reference TRBV28 and TRBJ2-7, is DVKVTQSSRYLVKRTGEKVFLECVQDMDHENMFWYRQDPGLGLRLIYFSYDVKMKEKGDIPEGYSVSREKKERFSLILESASTNQTSMYLCASSSILAGESPYFGPGTRLTVT.